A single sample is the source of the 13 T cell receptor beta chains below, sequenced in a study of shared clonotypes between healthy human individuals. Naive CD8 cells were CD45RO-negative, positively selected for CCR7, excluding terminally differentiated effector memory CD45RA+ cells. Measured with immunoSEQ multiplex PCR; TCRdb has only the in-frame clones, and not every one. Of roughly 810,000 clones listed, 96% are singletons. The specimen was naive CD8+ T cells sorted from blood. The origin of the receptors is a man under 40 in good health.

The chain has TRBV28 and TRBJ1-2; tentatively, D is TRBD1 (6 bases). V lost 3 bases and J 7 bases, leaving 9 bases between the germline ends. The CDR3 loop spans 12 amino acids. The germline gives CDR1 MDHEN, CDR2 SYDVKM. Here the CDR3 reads CASSLEGGGYTF. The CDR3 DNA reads TGTGCCAGCAGTTTGGAGGGGGGTGGCTACACCTTC.

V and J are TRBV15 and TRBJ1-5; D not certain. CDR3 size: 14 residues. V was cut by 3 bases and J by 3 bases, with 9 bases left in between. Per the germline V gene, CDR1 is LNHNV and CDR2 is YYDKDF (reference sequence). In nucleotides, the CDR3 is TGTGCCACCAGCAGGGGCCGCGTCAATCAGCCCCAGCATTTT. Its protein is CATSRGRVNQPQHF.

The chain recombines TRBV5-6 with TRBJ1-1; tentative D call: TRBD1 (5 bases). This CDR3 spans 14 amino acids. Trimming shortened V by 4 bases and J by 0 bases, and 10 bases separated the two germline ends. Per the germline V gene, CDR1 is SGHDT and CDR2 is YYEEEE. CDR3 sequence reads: CASSLGLMNTEAFF. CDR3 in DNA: TGTGCCAGCAGCCTGGGACTGATGAACACTGAAGCTTTCTTT.

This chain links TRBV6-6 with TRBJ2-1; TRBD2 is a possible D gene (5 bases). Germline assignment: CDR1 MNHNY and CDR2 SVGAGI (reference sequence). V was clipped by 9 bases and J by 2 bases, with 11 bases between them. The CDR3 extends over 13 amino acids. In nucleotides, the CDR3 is TGTGCCAGTGGTCCCGGGACCTACAATGAGCAGTTCTTC. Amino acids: CASGPGTYNEQFF.

The CDR3 coding sequence is TGTGCCAGCAGGACAGGCACGAACACTGAAGCTTTCTTT. This encodes CASRTGTNTEAFF. The rearrangement links TRBV25-1 to TRBJ1-1; D may be TRBD1 (6 bases). The V end was cut by 6 bases, the J end by 1 base, with 9 bases between. Germline V gene lookup returns CDR1 MGHDK and CDR2 SYGVNS. The CDR3 runs to 13 residues.

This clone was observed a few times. DNA of the CDR3: TGCGCCAGCAGCCAAGGACAGGGAGGGTCCTACGAGCAGTACTTC. Protein product: CASSQGQGGSYEQYF. V is TRBV4-3 and J is TRBJ2-7; D possibly matches TRBD1 or TRBD2 (7 bases each). Trimming left V 1 base short and J 1 base short, with 11 bases between. This CDR3 has 15 amino acids. Germline V gene sequence: CDR1 LGHNA, CDR2 YSLEER.

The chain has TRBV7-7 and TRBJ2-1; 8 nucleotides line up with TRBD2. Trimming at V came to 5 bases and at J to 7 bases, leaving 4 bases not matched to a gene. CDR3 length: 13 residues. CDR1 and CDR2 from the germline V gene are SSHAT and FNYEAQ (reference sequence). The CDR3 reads CASSRGGRNEQFF. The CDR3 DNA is TGTGCCAGCAGCCGGGGGGGGAGGAATGAGCAGTTCTTC.

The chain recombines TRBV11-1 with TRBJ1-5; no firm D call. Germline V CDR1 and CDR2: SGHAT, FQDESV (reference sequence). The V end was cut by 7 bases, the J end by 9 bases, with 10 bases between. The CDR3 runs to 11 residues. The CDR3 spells CASTSGGPQHF. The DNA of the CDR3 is TGTGCCAGCACTAGTGGTGGGCCCCAGCATTTT.

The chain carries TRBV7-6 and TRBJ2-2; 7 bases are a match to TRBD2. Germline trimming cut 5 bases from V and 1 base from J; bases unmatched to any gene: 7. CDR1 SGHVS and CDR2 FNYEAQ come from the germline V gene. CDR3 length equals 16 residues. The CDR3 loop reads CASSPYAGENTGELFF. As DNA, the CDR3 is TGTGCCAGCAGCCCCTATGCGGGAGAGAACACCGGGGAGCTGTTTTTT.

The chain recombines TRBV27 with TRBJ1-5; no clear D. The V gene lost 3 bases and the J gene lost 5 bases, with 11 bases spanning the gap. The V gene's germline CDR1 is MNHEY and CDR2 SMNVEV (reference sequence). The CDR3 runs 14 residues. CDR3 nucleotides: TGTGCCAGCAGTTTTGGTGGCGGAGATCAGCCCCAGCATTTT. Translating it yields CASSFGGGDQPQHF.

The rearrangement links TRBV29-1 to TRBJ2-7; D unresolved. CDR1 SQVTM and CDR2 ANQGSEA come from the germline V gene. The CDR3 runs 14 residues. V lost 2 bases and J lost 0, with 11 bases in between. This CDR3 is CSVEFTEDSYEQYF. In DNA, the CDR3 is TGCAGCGTTGAATTCACTGAGGACTCCTACGAGCAGTACTTC.

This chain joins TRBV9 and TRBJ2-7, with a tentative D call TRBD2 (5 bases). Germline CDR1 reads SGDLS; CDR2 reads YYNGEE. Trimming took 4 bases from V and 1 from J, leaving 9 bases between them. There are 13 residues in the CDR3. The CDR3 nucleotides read TGTGCCAGCAGCCCTGACTATTCCTACGAGCAGTACTTC. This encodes CASSPDYSYEQYF.

CDR3 bases: TGTGCCAGCTATGCGACTAGCGGGAGTGGAACCTCCTACGAGCAGTACTTC. Translating it yields CASYATSGSGTSYEQYF. The chain joins TRBV7-9 to TRBJ2-7; 12 bases are shared with TRBD2. Germline CDR1 and CDR2: SEHNR and FQNEAQ (reference sequence). Losses at the gene ends were 8 bases for V and 0 bases for J; bases not matched to a gene: 11. The CDR3 extends over 17 amino acids.